A selection of T cell receptor beta chains follows, all from one sample in a study of blood T cell repertoires in COVID-19. Method: immunoSEQ multiplex PCR; TCRdb's copy keeps in-frame clones and lacks some. There are over 65,000 clones in the sample; 75% to 90% occur only once, and approximately 12% lies in the top ten. Sequenced: peripheral blood. These receptor sequences come from a human donor in a cohort sampled during active COVID-19. The CDR3 runs from the conserved cysteine through the conserved F or W. A D gene is named only where the DNA matches it firmly. Rows may omit the clone size; those that give it use once, few, many or a size class.

>TRBJ2-5|.|TRBV5-1|.
CASSLAGGLRTQETQYF
TGCGCCAGCAGCTTGGCGGGGGGCCTCAGGACACAAGAGACCCAGTACTTC
>TRBJ2-5|.|TRBV30|once
CAWSGGLQETQYF
TGTGCCTGGTCAGGGGGGCTCCAAGAGACCCAGTACTTC
>TRBJ2-1|.|TRBV27|.
CASSPEAPTYNEQFF
TGTGCCAGCAGCCCAGAGGCTCCTACCTACAATGAGCAGTTCTTC
>TRBJ1-5|.|TRBV19|few
CASNYGEQPQHF
TGTGCCAGTAACTACGGCGAACAGCCCCAGCATTTT
>TRBJ1-1|.|TRBV6-5|.
CASRDLGAEAFF
TGTGCCAGCAGGGACTTAGGCGCTGAAGCTTTCTTT
>TRBJ2-2|TRBD2|TRBV2|once
CASSGTTGGTGELFF
TGTGCCAGCAGTGGTACCACGGGGGGGACCGGGGAGCTGTTTTTT
>TRBJ2-1|.|TRBV18|.
CASSLNDRNNEQFF
TGTGCCAGCTCACTTAACGACAGAAACAATGAGCAGTTCTTC
>TRBJ2-1|TRBD2|TRBV3-1/TRBV3-2|.
CATSIAGSYNEQFF
TGTGCCACATCGATAGCGGGGTCCTACAATGAGCAGTTCTTC
>TRBJ2-3|.|TRBV9|.
CASSVAADWGSNTQYF
TGTGCCAGCAGCGTAGCCGCGGACTGGGGATCGAATACGCAGTATTTT
>TRBJ1-6|TRBD1|TRBV6-1|.
CASSEGTGGSPLHF
TGTGCCAGCAGTGAAGGGACAGGGGGTTCACCCCTCCACTTT
>TRBJ2-7|TRBD2|TRBV9|.
CASSPAPTSGYEQYF
TGTGCCAGCAGCCCAGCTCCCACTAGCGGCTACGAGCAGTACTTC
>TRBJ2-5|.|TRBV7-9|.
CASSLRAGLGETQYF
TGTGCCAGCAGCTTAAGGGCAGGGCTGGGAGAGACCCAGTACTTC
>TRBJ2-2|.|TRBV11-3|.
CASSLGQPNTGELFF
TGTGCCAGCAGCTTAGGACAGCCGAACACCGGGGAGCTGTTTTTT
>TRBJ2-7|.|TRBV6-2/TRBV6-3|.
CASSSQIDYEQYF
TGTGCCAGCAGTTCTCAAATAGACTACGAGCAGTACTTC
>TRBJ2-1|.|TRBV7-2|.
CASSHGQSSYNEQFF
TGTGCCAGCAGCCACGGACAGAGCTCCTACAATGAGCAGTTCTTC
>TRBJ1-3|TRBD1|TRBV30|.
CAWTQGANGNTIYF
TGTGCCTGGACTCAGGGGGCTAATGGAAACACCATATATTTT
>TRBJ2-2|.|TRBV6-6|.
CAGSYARGHGELFF
TGTGCCGGCAGTTACGCTCGCGGTCACGGGGAGCTGTTTTTT
>TRBJ2-7|.|TRBV9|.
CASSVAGHSSYEQYF
TGTGCCAGCAGCGTAGCAGGGCACAGCTCCTACGAGCAGTACTTC
>TRBJ1-4|TRBD1|TRBV19|.
CASTPRSFWGQPNEKLFF
TGTGCCAGTACCCCGAGGAGTTTTTGGGGACAGCCTAATGAAAAACTGTTTTTT
>TRBJ1-1|.|TRBV5-1|.
CASSLEVLGGNTEAFF
TGCGCCAGCAGCTTGGAAGTTCTAGGGGGGAACACTGAAGCTTTCTTT
>TRBJ2-5|TRBD1|TRBV5-1|.
CASSLTSSIRGGYGTGGQETQYF
TGCGCCAGCAGCTTGACCTCATCGATTAGAGGGGGCTATGGGACAGGGGGTCAAGAGACCCAGTACTTC
>TRBJ2-7|TRBD2|TRBV6-5|.
CASRGGLAGVGEQYF
TGTGCCAGCAGGGGAGGCCTAGCGGGGGTAGGCGAGCAGTACTTC
>TRBJ2-2|.|TRBV2|.
CASSPRTGNTGELFF
TGTGCCAGCAGTCCGAGGACGGGAAACACCGGGGAGCTGTTTTTT
>TRBJ2-3|TRBD1|TRBV18|.
CASSPGQGGATQYF
TGTGCCAGCTCACCTGGACAGGGTGGCGCTACGCAGTATTTT
>TRBJ2-7|TRBD2|TRBV4-3|.
CASSQVRAGVFYEQYF
TGCGCCAGCAGCCAAGTGAGGGCGGGGGTCTTCTACGAGCAGTACTTC
>TRBJ2-7|TRBD1|TRBV6-2/TRBV6-3|few
CASSYSRTGTDYEQYF
TGTGCCAGCAGTTACTCGAGGACAGGGACGGACTACGAGCAGTACTTC
>TRBJ1-2|TRBD1|TRBV5-1|.
CASSPYRDRGPLGLRNYGYTF
TGCGCCAGCAGCCCATACCGGGACAGGGGTCCTCTGGGGCTCAGAAACTATGGCTACACCTTC
>TRBJ1-2|TRBD1|TRBV7-9|.
CASRIGTGGFGYTF
TGTGCCAGCAGGATAGGGACAGGGGGATTTGGCTACACCTTC
>TRBJ1-5|TRBD1|TRBV4-2|.
CASSQDQTGGSNQPQHF
TGTGCCAGCAGCCAAGACCAGACAGGGGGCTCCAATCAGCCCCAGCATTTT
>TRBJ1-6|.|TRBV9|.
CASSVDILYNSPLHF
TGTGCCAGCAGCGTAGACATCCTCTATAATTCACCCCTCCACTTT
>TRBJ2-1|TRBD1|TRBV12-3/TRBV12-4|.
CASSLEVGGVQFF
TGTGCCAGCAGTTTAGAGGTAGGGGGCGTGCAGTTCTTC
>TRBJ2-7|.|TRBV23-1|.
CASTLQDLSYEQYF
TGCGCCAGCACTCTTCAGGATTTATCCTACGAGCAGTACTTC
>TRBJ2-2|TRBD2|TRBV18|.
CASSHTSGEDTGELFF
TGTGCCAGCTCACACACTAGCGGGGAAGACACCGGGGAGCTGTTTTTT
>TRBJ2-2|TRBD2|TRBV19|once
CASSMEAGGKTGELFF
TGTGCCAGTAGTATGGAAGCGGGGGGAAAAACCGGGGAGCTGTTTTTT
>TRBJ2-7|TRBD1|TRBV6-1|.
CASSDRDRAYEQYF
TGTGCCAGCAGTGATCGGGACAGGGCATACGAGCAGTACTTC
>TRBJ1-5|.|TRBV28|.
CASSLMVVRDQPQHF
TGTGCCAGCAGTTTAATGGTTGTGAGGGATCAGCCCCAGCATTTT
>TRBJ1-2|.|TRBV10-1|.
CASSNDRIKNGYTF
TGCGCCAGCAGTAACGACAGAATAAAAAATGGCTACACCTTC
>TRBJ1-2|TRBD1|TRBV7-9|.
CASSPNVGDSVMHGYTF
TGTGCCAGCAGCCCGAACGTCGGGGACAGTGTCATGCATGGCTACACCTTC
>TRBJ2-1|.|TRBV18|.
CASSPPMRNEQFF
TGTGCCAGCTCACCACCGATGCGTAATGAGCAGTTCTTC
>TRBJ1-2|.|TRBV13|.
CASSLGPRKSYGYTF
TGTGCCAGCAGCTTAGGCCCCAGGAAGAGCTATGGCTACACCTTC
>TRBJ2-5|.|TRBV7-9|.
CASPDYQETQYF
TGTGCCAGTCCAGACTACCAAGAGACCCAGTACTTC
>TRBJ1-2|.|TRBV7-9|.
CASSRQGNYGYTF
TGTGCCAGCAGCCGCCAGGGGAACTATGGCTACACCTTC
>TRBJ1-1|.|TRBV5-1|.
CASSLEGKGTEAFF
TGCGCCAGCAGCTTGGAGGGGAAGGGCACTGAAGCTTTCTTT
>TRBJ1-2|TRBD1|TRBV5-4|many
CASSLGQLRNPGGYTF
TGTGCCAGCAGCCTGGGACAGCTTAGAAACCCTGGCGGCTACACCTTC
>TRBJ1-2|.|TRBV6-5|.
CASRRTADNYGYTF
TGTGCCAGCAGAAGGACAGCTGATAACTATGGCTACACCTTC
>TRBJ1-3|.|TRBV23-1|once
CASSLERINITCVARGNTIYF
TGCGCCAGCAGTCTGGAGAGGATTAACATTACATGCGTAGCTCGGGGAAACACCATATATTTT
>TRBJ2-7|TRBD2|TRBV28|few
CASSGAGGPYEQYF
TGTGCCAGCAGCGGAGCGGGGGGGCCTTACGAGCAGTACTTC
>TRBJ1-4|.|TRBV30|.
CASTGRLRTTNEKLFF
TGTGCATCTACCGGCAGGCTCCGTACAACTAATGAAAAACTGTTTTTT
>TRBJ1-1|.|TRBV3-1/TRBV3-2|many
CASSQDGRWEAFF
TGTGCCAGCAGCCAAGACGGCAGGTGGGAAGCTTTCTTT
>TRBJ2-5|.|TRBV2|.
CASSGQSTQYF
TGTGCCAGCAGTGGACAGTCTACCCAGTACTTC
>TRBJ1-4|.|TRBV4-1|.
CASSQDQGRAEKLFF
TGCGCCAGCAGCCAAGATCAGGGCAGGGCGGAAAAACTGTTTTTT
>TRBJ1-1|TRBD1|TRBV3-1/TRBV3-2|.
CASSLQGGDTEAFF
TGTGCCAGCAGCCTGCAGGGGGGAGACACTGAAGCTTTCTTT
>TRBJ2-5|TRBD1|TRBV4-3|.
CASSRTGAETQYF
TGCGCCAGCAGCCGTACAGGGGCCGAGACCCAGTACTTC